Listed here is a single TCR beta chain. What it recognizes is unknown. The V and J ends lost 4 bases and 4 bases, in that order; junction bases with no gene match: 12. The CDR3 consists of 16 residues. Germline CDR1 and CDR2: SGHRS and YFSETQ. The sample originates from a study of cytomegalovirus exposure and HLA in healthy donors. Broader study findings: HLA restriction was apparent for most CMV-associated TCR beta chains in a later analysis. A later analysis showed HLA-associated TCR beta chains outstripping equally common others in clonal expansion.

The PCR was carried out with 60 Vbeta primers and 13 Jbeta primers. Under the authors' procedure: An analysis performed later counted 72 million or so unique TCR beta chains (roughly 11 million of them shared). Data came from immunoSEQ multiplex PCR; TCRdb stores just in-frame clones and leaves some out. The V and J calls and the clone size are those of that table, but D and trimming were determined from the DNA. Among 75,000 to 90,000 clones listed, around 79% were seen once. The source of this sequence is a male donor in good health and CMV-seropositive. Material for sequencing was PBMCs. The chain uses TRBV5-1 and TRBJ1-1; 8 bases agree with TRBD1. CDR3 protein: CASSPGQGGVGTEAFF. DNA for the CDR3: TGCGCCAGCAGCCCAGGACAGGGAGGGGTAGGCACTGAAGCTTTCTTT.